Each of the 19 T cell receptor beta chains below was sequenced from the same sample in a study of cytomegalovirus exposure and HLA in healthy donors. The data were produced by immunoSEQ multiplex PCR, yet TCRdb's version contains in-frame clones alone and is incomplete. The repertoire holds 120,000 to 150,000 clones, with about 90% as singletons. The specimen was PBMCs. All receptors derive from a man younger than 35 in good health and CMV-seronegative.

This CDR3 reads CASSLGDSSYNEQFF. For the CDR3, the DNA is TGCGCCAGCAGCTTGGGGGACAGCTCCTACAATGAGCAGTTCTTC. The chain employs TRBV5-1 and TRBJ2-1; 7 nucleotides align to TRBD1. V shed 0 bases and J 0 bases; nucleotides not matched to a gene: 0. The CDR3 extends over 15 amino acids. Germline CDR1 SGHRS, CDR2 YFSETQ.

The V gene is TRBV7-2, the J gene TRBJ2-7; 9 bases align to TRBD2. The V gene end was trimmed by 6 bases and the J gene end by 2 bases; junction bases not matched to a gene: 2. Germline V CDR1 and CDR2: SGHTA, FQGNSA. CDR3 length: 13 residues. CDR3 nucleotides: TGTGCCAGCAGGGCTAGCGGGGCCTACGAGCAGTACTTC. Encoded protein: CASRASGAYEQYF. The variable domain in full, completed from reference TRBV7-2 and TRBJ2-7, reads GAGVSQSPSNKVTEKGKDVELRCDPISGHTALYWYRQSLGQGLEFLIYFQGNSAPDKSGLPSDRFSAERTGGSVSTLTIQRTQQEDSAVYLCASRASGAYEQYFGPGTRLTVT.

The chain recombines TRBV7-2 with TRBJ1-2; D ambiguous. Trimming shortened V by 5 bases and J by 2 bases, and 15 bases separated the two germline ends. There are 15 residues in the CDR3. Per the germline V gene, CDR1 is SGHTA and CDR2 is FQGNSA. This CDR3 is CASSAELSVNYGYTF. CDR3 bases: TGTGCCAGCAGCGCGGAGCTCAGTGTCAACTATGGCTACACCTTC.

This clone was counted a few times. This sequence joins TRBV5-1 and TRBJ2-1; D not resolved. The CDR3 loop spans 14 amino acids. Trimming removed 6 bases at V and 7 bases at J, with 17 bases between. CDR1 and CDR2 from the germline V gene are SGHRS and YFSETQ. CDR3 bases: TGCGCCAGCAATTATGCCGGGTTTAGGAATGAGCAGTTCTTC. It codes for CASNYAGFRNEQFF.

The chain employs TRBV2 and TRBJ1-3, with D unresolved. Trimming stripped 6 bases from V and 1 base from J, with 16 bases between. CDR1 and CDR2 from the germline V gene are SNHLY and FYNNEI. The CDR3 loop spans 16 amino acids. CDR3 in DNA: TGTGCCAGCAGACCCCCGGGATACCGATCTGGAAACACCATATATTTT. Amino acid sequence: CASRPPGYRSGNTIYF. The full variable domain, completed using reference TRBV2 and TRBJ1-3, is EPEVTQTPSHQVTQMGQEVILRCVPISNHLYFYWYRQILGQKVEFLVSFYNNEISEKSEIFDDQFSVERPDGSNFTLKIRSTKLEDSAMYFCASRPPGYRSGNTIYFGEGSWLTVV.

The chain employs TRBV4-1 and TRBJ2-3; D ambiguous. V lost 0 bases to trimming and J lost 4 bases, with 8 bases between them. The CDR3 length is 14 residues. The germline CDR1 and CDR2 sequences are MGHRA and YSYEKL. As DNA, the CDR3 is TGCGCCAGCAGCCAAGATTATGAGGCAGATACGCAGTATTTT. This sequence encodes CASSQDYEADTQYF.

CDR3 region: CASSRGIGDTQYF. CDR3 bases: TGTGCCAGCAGCCGGGGTATTGGAGATACGCAGTATTTT. The V call is TRBV7-2, the J call TRBJ2-3; a weak D match, TRBD2 (5 bases). CDR1 and CDR2 from the germline V gene are SGHTA and FQGNSA. V dropped 5 bases and J dropped 5 bases, with 11 bases sitting between them. The CDR3 is made up of 13 amino acids. Complete variable domain (other parts from reference TRBV7-2 and TRBJ2-3): GAGVSQSPSNKVTEKGKDVELRCDPISGHTALYWYRQSLGQGLEFLIYFQGNSAPDKSGLPSDRFSAERTGGSVSTLTIQRTQQEDSAVYLCASSRGIGDTQYFGPGTRLTVL.

The gene calls are TRBV5-1 and TRBJ2-2; TRBD2 matches 13 bases. The CDR3 consists of 15 residues. Germline CDR1 and CDR2: SGHRS and YFSETQ. Unmatched junction bases numbered 3, after V lost 5 bases and J lost 5 bases. CDR3 protein: CASRVTSGGTGELFF. Written as DNA, the CDR3 is TGCGCCAGCAGGGTGACTAGCGGGGGGACCGGGGAGCTGTTTTTT.

The chain recombines TRBV27 with TRBJ1-1, with D maybe TRBD1 (5 bases). The ends were cut back, 0 bases at V and 4 bases at J, with 12 bases in the middle. The CDR3 is made up of 15 amino acids. Germline-derived CDR1 and CDR2 are MNHEY and SMNVEV (reference sequence). In nucleotides, the CDR3 is TGTGCCAGCAGTTTATCCCAGGGATTGAGCACTGAAGCTTTCTTT. It yields the protein CASSLSQGLSTEAFF.

The chain combines TRBV2 with TRBJ1-2; TRBD1 is a possible D gene (5 bases). CDR1 and CDR2 from the germline V gene are SNHLY and FYNNEI. CDR3 length: 12 amino acids. Trimming took 3 bases from V and 4 from J, leaving 6 bases between them. The CDR3 spells CASSDRAYGYTF. The CDR3 DNA follows: TGTGCCAGCAGTGACAGGGCCTATGGCTACACCTTC.

V usage is TRBV4-2 and J usage is TRBJ1-4; no reliable D call. Germline V gene sequence: CDR1 LGHNA, CDR2 YNFKEQ. With 4 bases removed from V and 5 bases from J, the gap between germline ends came to 11 bases. The CDR3 is made up of 14 amino acids. CDR3 amino acids: CASSRKGENEKLFF. The CDR3 DNA follows: TGTGCCAGCAGCCGAAAAGGAGAGAATGAAAAACTGTTTTTT.

This sequence joins TRBV4-3 and TRBJ2-3; no clear D. Germline loops: CDR1 LGHNA, CDR2 YSLEER. The CDR3 extends over 13 amino acids. The V end lost 1 base, the J end lost 6 bases, and 8 bases lay between the germline ends. The CDR3 spells CASSQVYQDTQYF. CDR3 nucleotide sequence: TGCGCCAGCAGCCAAGTTTATCAGGATACGCAGTATTTT.

The chain recombines TRBV5-1 with TRBJ1-3, with D perhaps matching TRBD1 (6 bases). CDR1 and CDR2 from the germline V gene are SGHRS and YFSETQ. V was cut by 2 bases and J by 0 bases, with 12 bases left in between. The CDR3 has 16 residues. CDR3 loop: CASSLGGQSSGNTIYF. CDR3 coding DNA: TGCGCCAGCAGCTTAGGGGGACAAAGCTCTGGAAACACCATATATTTT.

The chain is built from TRBV9 and TRBJ2-2, with 9 bases matching TRBD2. The CDR3 consists of 16 residues. J lost 4 bases, V lost 0 bases, and 4 bases had no gene match. Germline V gives CDR1 SGDLS, CDR2 YYNGEE. The CDR3 coding sequence is TGTGCCAGCAGCGTAGGGCCTAGCGGGGCCACCGGGGAGCTGTTTTTT. Protein sequence: CASSVGPSGATGELFF.

This chain joins TRBV7-2 and TRBJ2-5; no clear D gene. V lost 5 bases to trimming and J lost 2 bases, with 12 bases between them. This CDR3 has 14 residues. Looked up from germline, CDR1 is SGHTA and CDR2 is FQGNSA. For the CDR3, the DNA is TGTGCCAGCAGCCCGCGACAAGATCAAGAGACCCAGTACTTC. Protein sequence: CASSPRQDQETQYF.

As to this clone: Other nucleotide sequences in the sample specify the same CDR3. The chain recombines TRBV6-6 with TRBJ2-7; 9 bases are shared with TRBD1. Losses at the gene ends were 3 bases for V and 3 bases for J; bases not matched to a gene: 3. Germline CDR1 is MNHNY and CDR2 is SVGAGI (reference sequence). The CDR3 runs to 14 residues. The CDR3 protein is CASSYSTGGYEQYF. In nucleotides, the CDR3 is TGTGCCAGCAGTTATTCGACAGGGGGCTACGAGCAGTACTTC.

V is TRBV4-2 and J is TRBJ2-2; weak D call: TRBD2 (6 bases). The CDR3 is 15 amino acids. Germline CDR1 LGHNA, CDR2 YNFKEQ. Trimming stripped 0 bases from V and 6 bases from J, with 11 bases between. DNA for the CDR3: TGTGCCAGCAGCCAAGAAGAGGGAGGAGCCGGGGAGCTGTTTTTT. This encodes CASSQEEGGAGELFF.

This chain joins TRBV27 and TRBJ2-3, with 10 bases aligning to TRBD2. V lost 3 bases and J lost 6; bases outside the gene matches: 6. CDR1 is MNHEY, CDR2 SMNVEV, per germline (reference sequence). The CDR3 spans 15 residues. As DNA, the CDR3 is TGTGCCAGCAGTTTCTTAGCGGGAGGAGGTGATACGCAGTATTTT. Translating it yields CASSFLAGGGDTQYF.

V usage is TRBV30 and J usage is TRBJ2-7, with 9 bases fitting TRBD2. V lost 4 bases and J lost 0; bases outside the gene matches: 7. Per the germline V gene, CDR1 is GTSNPN and CDR2 is SVGIG (reference sequence). This CDR3 spans 15 amino acids. In nucleotides, the CDR3 is TGTGCCTGGAATTTGGCTAGCGGGGACTCCTACGAGCAGTACTTC. Translating it yields CAWNLASGDSYEQYF. Variable domain in full (rest from reference TRBV30 and TRBJ2-7): SQTIHQWPATLVQPVGSPLSLECTVEGTSNPNLYWYRQAAGRGLQLLFYSVGIGQISSEVPQNLSASRPQDRQFILSSKKLLLSDSGFYLCAWNLASGDSYEQYFGPGTRLTVT.